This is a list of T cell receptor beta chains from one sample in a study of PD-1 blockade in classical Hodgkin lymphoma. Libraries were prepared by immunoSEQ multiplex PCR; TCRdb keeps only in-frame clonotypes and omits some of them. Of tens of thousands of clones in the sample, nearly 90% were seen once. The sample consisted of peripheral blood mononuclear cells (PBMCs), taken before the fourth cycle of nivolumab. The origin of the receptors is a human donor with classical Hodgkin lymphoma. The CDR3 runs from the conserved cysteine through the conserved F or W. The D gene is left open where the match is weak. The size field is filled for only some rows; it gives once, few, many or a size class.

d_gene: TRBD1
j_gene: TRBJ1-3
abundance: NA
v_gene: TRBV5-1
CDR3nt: TGCGCCAGCAGCGCCTCCCCACAGGGGAGGTTGGCCTCTGGAAACACCATATATTTT
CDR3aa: CASSASPQGRLASGNTIYF

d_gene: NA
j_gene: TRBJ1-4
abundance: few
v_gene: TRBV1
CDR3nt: TGCACCAGCAGCTTCGGGACAGGGCCATCTGAAAAACTGTTTTTT
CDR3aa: CTSSFGTGPSEKLFF

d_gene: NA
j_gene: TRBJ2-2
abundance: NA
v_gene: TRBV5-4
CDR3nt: TGTGCCAGCAGCTCGGTGGCAGGCATCACCGGGGAGCTGTTTTTT
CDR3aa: CASSSVAGITGELFF

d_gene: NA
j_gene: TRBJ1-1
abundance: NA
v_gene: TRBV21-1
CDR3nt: TGTGCCAGCAGCATACGGACAGGGGGCGGCTGGGACACTGAAGCTTTCTTT
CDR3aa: CASSIRTGGGWDTEAFF

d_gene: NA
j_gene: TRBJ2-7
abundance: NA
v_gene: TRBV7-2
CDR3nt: TGTGCCAGCAGCTTAAGAGACGAGCAGTACTTC
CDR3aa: CASSLRDEQYF

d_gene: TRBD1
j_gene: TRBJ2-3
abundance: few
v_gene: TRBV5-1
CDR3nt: TGCGCCAGCGGCAGGACAGGGGGGACAGATACGCAGTATTTT
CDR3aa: CASGRTGGTDTQYF

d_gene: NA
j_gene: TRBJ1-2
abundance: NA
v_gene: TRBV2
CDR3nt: TGTGCCAGCAGTGTGAACCAAAACTATGGCTACACCTTC
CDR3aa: CASSVNQNYGYTF

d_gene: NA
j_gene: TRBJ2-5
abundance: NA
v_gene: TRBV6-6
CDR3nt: TGTGCCAGCAGAGGATTCCAAGAGACCCAGTACTTC
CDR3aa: CASRGFQETQYF

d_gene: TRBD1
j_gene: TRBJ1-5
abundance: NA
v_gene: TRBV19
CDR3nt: TGTGCCAGTAGTAATGGCCAGGGGGGGAATCAGCCCCAGCATTTT
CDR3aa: CASSNGQGGNQPQHF

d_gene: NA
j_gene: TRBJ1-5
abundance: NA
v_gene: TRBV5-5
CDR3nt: TGTGCCAGCAGCTTGGGCCCATGGAGCAATCAGCCCCAGCATTTT
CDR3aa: CASSLGPWSNQPQHF

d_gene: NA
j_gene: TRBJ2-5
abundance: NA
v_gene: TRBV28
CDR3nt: TGTGCCAGCATGGGAGGCTTTAAGACCCAGTACTTC
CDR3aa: CASMGGFKTQYF

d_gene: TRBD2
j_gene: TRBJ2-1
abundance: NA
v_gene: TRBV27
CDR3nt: TGTGCCAGCAGTTTAGGGACTAGCGGGCTGAGCTCCTACAATGAGCAGTTCTTC
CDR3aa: CASSLGTSGLSSYNEQFF

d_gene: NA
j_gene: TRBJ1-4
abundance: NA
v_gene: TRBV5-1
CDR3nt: TGCGCCAGCAGCCAGGGACAAACTAATGAAAAACTGTTTTTT
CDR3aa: CASSQGQTNEKLFF

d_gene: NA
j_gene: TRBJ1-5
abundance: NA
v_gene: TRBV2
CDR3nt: TGTGCCAGCAGTGAAGCGCAGGACAACTTCCTTTATAGCAATCAGCCCCAGCATTTT
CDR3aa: CASSEAQDNFLYSNQPQHF

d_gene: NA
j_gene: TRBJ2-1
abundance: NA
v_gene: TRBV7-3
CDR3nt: TGTGCCAGCAGTAGTCAGGGGATAAATGAGCAGTTCTTC
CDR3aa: CASSSQGINEQFF

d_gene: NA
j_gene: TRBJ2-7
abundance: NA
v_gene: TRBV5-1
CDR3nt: TGCGCCAGCAGCCAAGACGGAGCCTACGAGCAGTACTTC
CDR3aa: CASSQDGAYEQYF

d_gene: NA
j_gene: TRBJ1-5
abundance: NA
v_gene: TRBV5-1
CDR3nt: TGCGCCAGCAGCTTAGAGGGGGACAGCAATCAGCCCCAGCATTTT
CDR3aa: CASSLEGDSNQPQHF

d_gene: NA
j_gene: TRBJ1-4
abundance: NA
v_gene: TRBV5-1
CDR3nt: TGCGCCAGCAGCTTGACCACAGGAACCTATGAAAAACTGTTTTTT
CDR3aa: CASSLTTGTYEKLFF

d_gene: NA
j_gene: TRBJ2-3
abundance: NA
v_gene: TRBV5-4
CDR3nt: TGTGCCAGCAGCTTGGCCGGGGCAGCACACACAGATACGCAGTATTTT
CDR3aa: CASSLAGAAHTDTQYF

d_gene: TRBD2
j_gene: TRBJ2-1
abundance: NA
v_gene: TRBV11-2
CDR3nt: TGTGCCAGCAGCTATAGCGGGGGGGCGGAATACAATGAGCAGTTCTTC
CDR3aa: CASSYSGGAEYNEQFF

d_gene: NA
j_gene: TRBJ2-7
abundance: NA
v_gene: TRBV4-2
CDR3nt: TGTGCCAGCAGCCAAGACGGGCCCCCCTCCTACGAGCAGTACTTC
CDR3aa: CASSQDGPPSYEQYF

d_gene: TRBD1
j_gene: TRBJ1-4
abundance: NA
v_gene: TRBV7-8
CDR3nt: TGTGCCAGCAACAGGGGGAATGAAGAACTGTTTTTT
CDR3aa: CASNRGNEELFF

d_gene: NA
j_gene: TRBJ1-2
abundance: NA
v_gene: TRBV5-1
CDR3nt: TGCGCCAGCAGGACCGGGGACGGGAACTATGGCTACACCTTC
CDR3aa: CASRTGDGNYGYTF

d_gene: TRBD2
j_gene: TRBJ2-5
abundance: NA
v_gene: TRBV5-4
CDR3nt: TGTGCCAGCAGCTTGGCTACGAGGCGGGGGGGCAGAGAGACCCAGTACTTC
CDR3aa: CASSLATRRGGRETQYF

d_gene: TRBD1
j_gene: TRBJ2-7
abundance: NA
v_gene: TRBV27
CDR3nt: TGTGCCAGCAGTTCAAAACCGGGACAGGGGGTCTACGAGCAGTACTTC
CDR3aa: CASSSKPGQGVYEQYF

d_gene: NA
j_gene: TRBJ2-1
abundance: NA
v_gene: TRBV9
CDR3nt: TGTGCCAGCAGCGCCTTTATGAAAACGGGACGGTTATACAATGAGCAGTTCTTC
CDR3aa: CASSAFMKTGRLYNEQFF

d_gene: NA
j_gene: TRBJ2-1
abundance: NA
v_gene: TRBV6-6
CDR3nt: TGTGCCAGCAGGCCGGGGGTGGCGGGGTATGACAATGAGCAGTTCTTC
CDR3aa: CASRPGVAGYDNEQFF

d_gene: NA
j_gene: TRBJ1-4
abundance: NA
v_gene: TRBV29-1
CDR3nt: TGCAGCGTTGAACGACTAACTAATGAAAAACTGTTTTTT
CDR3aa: CSVERLTNEKLFF

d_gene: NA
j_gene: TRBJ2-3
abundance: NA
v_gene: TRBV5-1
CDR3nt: TGCGCCAGCAGCGCTGGACAGCTCACAGATACGCAGTATTTT
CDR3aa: CASSAGQLTDTQYF

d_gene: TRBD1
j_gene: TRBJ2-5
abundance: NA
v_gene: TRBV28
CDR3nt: TGTGCCAGCAGTTGGCGACAGGGGATGAAGACCCAGTACTTC
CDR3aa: CASSWRQGMKTQYF

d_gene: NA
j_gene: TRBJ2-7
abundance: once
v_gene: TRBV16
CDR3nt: TGTGCCAGCAGCTTATGGACTCAATACTCCTACGAGCAGTACTTC
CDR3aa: CASSLWTQYSYEQYF

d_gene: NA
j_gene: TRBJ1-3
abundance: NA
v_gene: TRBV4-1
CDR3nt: TGCGCCAGCAGCCAACCCAAGGGGGTCCCTGGAAACACCATATATTTT
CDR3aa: CASSQPKGVPGNTIYF

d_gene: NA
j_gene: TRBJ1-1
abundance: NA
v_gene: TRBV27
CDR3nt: TGTGCCAGCAGCCTAGGCGGGGCGGGTGGGACTGAAGCTTTCTTT
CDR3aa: CASSLGGAGGTEAFF

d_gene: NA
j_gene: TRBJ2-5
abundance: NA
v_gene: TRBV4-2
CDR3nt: TGTGCCAGCAGCCAGACCCTGAGGGAGACCCAGTACTTC
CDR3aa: CASSQTLRETQYF

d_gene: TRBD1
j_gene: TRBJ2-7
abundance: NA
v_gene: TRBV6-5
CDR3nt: TGTGCCAGCAGTCCCCTAGGACAGGGATCTTACGAGCAGTACTTC
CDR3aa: CASSPLGQGSYEQYF

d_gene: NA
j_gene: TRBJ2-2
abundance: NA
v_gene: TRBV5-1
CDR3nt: TGCGCCAGCAGCTTCGGGACCGGGGAGCTGTTTTTT
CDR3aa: CASSFGTGELFF

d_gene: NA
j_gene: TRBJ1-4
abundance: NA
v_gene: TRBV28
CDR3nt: TGTGCCAGCACCCACGCCCAAGGGGCGCGTGAAAAACTGTTTTTT
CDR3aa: CASTHAQGAREKLFF

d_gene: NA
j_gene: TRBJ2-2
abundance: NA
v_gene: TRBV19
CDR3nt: TGTGCCAGTAGGGCCGATGGCGGGGAGCTGTTTTTT
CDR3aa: CASRADGGELFF

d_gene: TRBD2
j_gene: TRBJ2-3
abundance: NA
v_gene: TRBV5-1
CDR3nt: TGCGCCAGCAGCTGGGCGGGGGGGCAGGCAGATACGCAGTATTTT
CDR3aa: CASSWAGGQADTQYF

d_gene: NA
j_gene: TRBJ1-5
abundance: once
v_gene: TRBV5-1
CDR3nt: TGCGCCAGCAGCCCGGGAGTAGGGGGTCAGCCCCAGCATTTT
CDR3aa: CASSPGVGGQPQHF

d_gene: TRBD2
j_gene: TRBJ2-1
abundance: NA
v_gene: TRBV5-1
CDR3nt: TGCGCCAGCAGCTTGGTGGGGGGGACTAGCTTTGAGCAGTTCTTC
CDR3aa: CASSLVGGTSFEQFF

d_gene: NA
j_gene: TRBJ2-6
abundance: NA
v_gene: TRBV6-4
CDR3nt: TGTGCCAGCAGTGACTCCCGCATAAAGTCGGGGTCTGGGGCCAACGTCCTGACTTTC
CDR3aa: CASSDSRIKSGSGANVLTF

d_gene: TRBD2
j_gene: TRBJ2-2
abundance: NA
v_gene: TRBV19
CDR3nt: TGTGCCAGTAGGATTGGGGGGACTAGCTTTTCCGGGGAGCTGTTTTTT
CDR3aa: CASRIGGTSFSGELFF

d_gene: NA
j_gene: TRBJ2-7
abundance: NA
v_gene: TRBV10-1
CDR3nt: TGCGCCAGCAGTGAGTCGGCCCGGGGTGGAGTGCACGAGCAGTACTTC
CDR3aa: CASSESARGGVHEQYF

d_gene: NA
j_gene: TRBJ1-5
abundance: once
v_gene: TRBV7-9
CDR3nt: TGTGCCAGCAGCTTAGCAGGCAGCCAGAATCAGCCCCAGCATTTT
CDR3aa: CASSLAGSQNQPQHF

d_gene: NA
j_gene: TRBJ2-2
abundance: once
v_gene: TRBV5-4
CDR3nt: TGTGCCAGCAGCTTACCCGTGAACACCGGGGAGCTGTTTTTT
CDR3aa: CASSLPVNTGELFF

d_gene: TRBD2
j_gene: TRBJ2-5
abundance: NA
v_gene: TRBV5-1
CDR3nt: TGCGCCAGCAGCTCAGGCTCGGGAGCGGGGGCTAGGGAGACCCAGTACTTC
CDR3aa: CASSSGSGAGARETQYF

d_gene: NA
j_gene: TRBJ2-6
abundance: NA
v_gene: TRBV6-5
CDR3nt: TGTGCCAGCAGTTTCGGACGGACTGGGGCCAACGTCCTGACTTTC
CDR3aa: CASSFGRTGANVLTF

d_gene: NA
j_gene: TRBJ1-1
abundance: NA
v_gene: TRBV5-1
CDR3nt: TGCGCCAGCAGCTTGGAGTGGGGGGCGCAAACTGAAGCTTTCTTT
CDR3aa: CASSLEWGAQTEAFF

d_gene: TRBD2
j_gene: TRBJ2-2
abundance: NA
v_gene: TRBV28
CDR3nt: TGTGCCAGCCGCGACCCGGGACTAGCCTATTCCGGGGAGCTGTTTTTT
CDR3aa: CASRDPGLAYSGELFF